These 5 T cell receptor beta chains were all obtained from the same sample, sequenced in a study of T cells expressing NK-cell markers. Reanalyzing the 5' RACE reads, TCRdb keeps one entry per CDR3 protein, without DNA. Seen in this sample are 400,000 to 500,000 distinct CDR3 sequences; the ten most common clones hold approximately 7%. The sample taken for sequencing was blood T cells: a sorted CD56 or NKG2C T cell subset, CD4+ or CD8+ T cells, or bulk PBMC T cells (not recorded which). These TCRs come from a woman between 18 and 69 years old in good health.

This sequence joins TRBV5-1 and TRBJ2-3; there is no DNA to check the TCRdb D call of TRBD1. The CDR3 covers 14 residues. The V gene's germline CDR1 is SGHRS and CDR2 YFSETQ. Here the CDR3 reads CASSWGQGDDTQYF. The full variable domain, in which reference TRBV5-1 and TRBJ2-3 provide the parts outside the CDR3, is KAGVTQTPRYLIKTRGQQVTLSCSPISGHRSVSWYQQTPGQGLQFLFEYFSETQRNKGNFPGRFSGRQFSNSRSEMNVSTLELGDSALYLCASSWGQGDDTQYFGPGTRLTVL.

The chain has TRBV5-1 and TRBJ2-5; checking the TCRdb D call of TRBD1 is not possible without DNA. The CDR3 spans 15 residues. From germline, CDR1 is SGHRS and CDR2 YFSETQ. The CDR3 here is CASSLEGTGPETQYF. The full variable domain, rest sourced from reference TRBV5-1 and TRBJ2-5, is KAGVTQTPRYLIKTRGQQVTLSCSPISGHRSVSWYQQTPGQGLQFLFEYFSETQRNKGNFPGRFSGRQFSNSRSEMNVSTLELGDSALYLCASSLEGTGPETQYFGPGTRLLVL.

The chain combines TRBV5-1 with TRBJ2-7. Germline V CDR1 and CDR2: SGHRS, YFSETQ. The CDR3 is made up of 14 amino acids. The CDR3 loop reads CASSPNGNNYEQYF.

This chain uses TRBV9 with TRBJ2-2; absent DNA, TCRdb's TRBD1 call cannot be checked. CDR1 and CDR2 from the germline V gene are SGDLS and YYNGEE. The CDR3 loop spans 15 amino acids. CDR3 sequence: CASSKRAGVTGELFF.

The J gene is TRBJ2-3, the V gene TRBV12-3 or TRBV12-4; there is no DNA to check the TCRdb D call of TRBD1. The CDR3 has 15 residues. CDR3 amino acids: CASSFDAGETDTQYF.